Shown below are 15 T cell receptor beta chains from a single sample sequenced in a study of T cells after yellow fever vaccination (dated by TCRdb to between 2017 and 2020). The method behind the library was 5' RACE. Sequencer: Illumina HiSeq 2500. TCRdb itself trimmed the public reads at Q25 with fastp, ran MiXCR and retained productive beta chains. When rows share a CDR3 protein, they turn into one entry using the most common DNA and genes. This sample is represented by around 550,000 distinct CDR3 sequences; under 25% of them were singletons. Roughly an eighth of the sample is taken by the ten largest. Taken with the paper, the label for treatment or condition translates to: live attenuated yellow fever vaccine strain. The sequencing used PBMCs, collected 15 days after the yellow fever booster vaccination. These receptors all stem from a man aged 25-40 years who received the YFV17D yellow fever vaccine.

The rearrangement uses TRBV7-2 and TRBJ1-2; D is uncertain. CDR1 SGHTA and CDR2 FQGNSA come from the germline V gene. This CDR3 comprises 13 residues. Trimming removed 1 base from V and 6 bases from J, with 9 bases in between. The CDR3 loop is CASSLGRTNGYTF. CDR3 in DNA: TGTGCCAGCAGCTTAGGGCGGACCAATGGCTACACCTTC.

This clonotype was detected a few times. The V and J genes are TRBV12-3 or TRBV12-4 and TRBJ1-3; possibly TRBD1 for D (6 bases). The CDR3 is 14 residues long. Trimming took off 5 bases at V and 3 bases at J, with 11 bases between the two ends. In DNA, the CDR3 is TGTGCCAGCAGTACAGGGCTGAGTGGAAACACCATATATTTT. It codes for CASSTGLSGNTIYF.

The chain recombines TRBV12-3 or TRBV12-4 with TRBJ2-1; 7 positions agree with TRBD2. After removal of 6 bases from V and 12 bases from J, the junction contained 8 bases not matched to a gene. The CDR3 is 12 residues long. The CDR3 nucleotides are TGTGCCAGCAGCCGTGGACTAGGGCCGCAGTTCTTC. As protein: CASSRGLGPQFF.

The chain joins TRBV20-1 to TRBJ1-3; D remains unclear. CDR1 and CDR2 from the germline V gene are DFQATT and SNEGSKA (reference sequence). With 1 base removed from V and 0 bases from J, the gap between germline ends came to 7 bases. The CDR3 covers 14 residues. The CDR3 DNA follows: TGCAGTGCTAGAGGTTCGAACTCTGGAAACACCATATATTTT. The encoded protein is CSARGSNSGNTIYF.

The J gene is TRBJ1-1, the V gene TRBV6-2 or TRBV6-3, with D perhaps TRBD1 (6 bases). Germline CDR1 MNHEY, CDR2 SVGEGT. Trimming removed 4 bases from V and 12 bases from J, with 27 bases in between. The CDR3 runs 16 residues. CDR3 loop: CASSWGLGVDPYPTFF. The CDR3 bases are TGTGCCAGCAGTTGGGGGCTGGGGGTGGACCCCTATCCGACTTTCTTT.

The chain carries TRBV20-1 and TRBJ2-1; D not certain. Germline V gene sequence: CDR1 DFQATT, CDR2 SNEGSKA (reference sequence). The CDR3 contains 15 residues. V was cut by 5 bases and J by 2 bases, with 16 bases left in between. The CDR3 DNA reads as TGCAGTGCTCGCCGCTTTTCCCGCACCTACAATGAGCAGTTCTTC. This sequence encodes CSARRFSRTYNEQFF.

This rearrangement joins TRBV12-3 or TRBV12-4 to TRBJ1-4; D gene unclear. The CDR3 length is 15 residues. Trimming shortened V by 8 bases and J by 3 bases, and 16 bases separated the two germline ends. This CDR3 reads CASLATGSPNEKLFF. The CDR3 DNA sequence: TGTGCCAGCCTTGCTACGGGCAGCCCTAATGAAAAACTGTTTTTT.

For the CDR3, the DNA is TGCAGCGTTGCAGGGGGCGCGATCGAGCAGTACTTC. It is translated as CSVAGGAIEQYF. The rearrangement joins TRBV29-1 to TRBJ2-7, with 8 bases lining up with TRBD1. The CDR3 is made up of 12 amino acids. The J segment lost 6 bases and the V segment lost 4 bases, leaving 5 bases of the junction unmatched. Germline CDR1 SQVTM, CDR2 ANQGSEA.

This clonotype appeared a few times. This sequence joins TRBV6-5 and TRBJ2-1; 8 bases line up with TRBD2. CDR1 MNHEY and CDR2 SVGAGI come from the germline V gene. Losses at the gene ends were 2 bases for V and 0 bases for J; bases not matched to a gene: 3. This CDR3 region has 16 residues. The CDR3 bases are TGTGCCAGCAGTTACACAAGCGGGAGCTCCTACAATGAGCAGTTCTTC. Residues: CASSYTSGSSYNEQFF.

The sample holds a few counts of this clonotype. The chain combines TRBV19 with TRBJ2-1; 9 bases agree with TRBD1. Germline loops: CDR1 LNHDA, CDR2 SQIVND (reference sequence). J lost 9 bases, V lost 5 bases, and 8 bases had no gene match. This CDR3 is built from 14 residues. This CDR3 is CASSAGQGISEQFF. The CDR3 DNA sequence: TGTGCCAGTAGTGCGGGACAGGGTATTTCTGAGCAGTTCTTC.

The genes are TRBV18 and TRBJ2-2; D not resolved. The germline gives CDR1 KGHSH, CDR2 LQKENI. The length of the CDR3 is 13 residues. V was clipped by 3 bases and J by 1 base, with 3 bases between them. The CDR3 bases are TGTGCCAGCTCACCGTGGAACACCGGGGAGCTGTTTTTT. Translating it yields CASSPWNTGELFF.

This clonotype was seen at least ten times. This chain connects TRBV5-1 to TRBJ2-7; 7 nucleotides agree with TRBD2. Germline CDR1 and CDR2: SGHRS and YFSETQ. V lost 0 bases and J lost 6; bases outside the gene matches: 6. This CDR3 has 14 amino acids. CDR3 region: CASSLGTRSPEQYF. CDR3 bases: TGCGCCAGCAGCTTGGGGACTAGAAGCCCCGAGCAGTACTTC.

This clonotype was seen more than once but under ten times. The J gene is TRBJ1-1, the V gene TRBV6-4; the D gene is possibly TRBD1 (5 bases). The V end lost 0 bases, the J end lost 1 base, and 6 bases lay between the germline ends. The germline V gene has CDR1 MRHNA and CDR2 SNTAGT. The length of the CDR3 is 14 residues. In DNA, the CDR3 is TGTGCCAGCAGTGACTCGCAGGGGAACACTGAAGCTTTCTTT. Amino acids: CASSDSQGNTEAFF.

The chain links TRBV20-1 to TRBJ2-1; TRBD2 matches at 7 bases. After removal of 5 bases from V and 4 bases from J, the junction contained 2 bases not matched to a gene. CDR3 length equals 12 residues. Germline CDR1 reads DFQATT; CDR2 reads SNEGSKA (reference sequence). In DNA, the CDR3 is TGCAGTGCTCCGCGGGAGTACAATGAGCAGTTCTTC. Residues: CSAPREYNEQFF.

This clonotype appeared a few times. The rearrangement uses TRBV12-3 or TRBV12-4 and TRBJ1-5, with D possibly matching TRBD1 (6 bases). Trimming stripped 5 bases from V and 2 bases from J, with 13 bases between. The CDR3 length is 15 residues. The CDR3 nucleotides read TGTGCCAGCAGTCCAGAGGAGGGGGGCAATCAGCCCCAGCATTTT. Amino acid sequence: CASSPEEGGNQPQHF.